Below are 8 T cell receptor beta chains sequenced from a single sample in a study of CD8+ T cells in alopecia areata. Treatment indicated: oral pan-JAK inhibitor, 5-10 mg twice daily. RNA, once extracted, was reverse transcribed into cDNA for use as the sequencing template. Sequenced by immunoSEQ multiplex PCR; TCRdb stores in-frame clones only, minus some. The sample shows some 80,000 clones, 60% to 70% of them seen only once. The sequences come from CD8+ T cells sorted from blood, collected at week 24, from a patient treated with tofacitinib. The receptors here all came from a human donor with alopecia areata.

A single count supports this clone. The chain combines TRBV7-8 with TRBJ1-5; possible D gene TRBD1, 6 bases. Germline V CDR1 and CDR2: SGHVS, FQNEAQ. CDR3 size: 16 residues. V lost 1 base and J lost 6, with 16 bases in between. The chain's CDR3 is CASSLESGVAFQPQHF. CDR3 DNA: TGTGCCAGCAGCTTAGAGTCAGGGGTGGCATTTCAGCCCCAGCATTTT.

V is TRBV9 and J is TRBJ2-1, with D tentatively TRBD1 (5 bases). Trimming took 4 bases from V and 0 from J, leaving 20 bases between them. The V gene's germline CDR1 is SGDLS and CDR2 YYNGEE. CDR3 length equals 18 residues. The CDR3: CASSPGDPTEYSYNEQFF. CDR3 nucleotides: TGTGCCAGCAGCCCCGGAGACCCGACAGAATACTCCTACAATGAGCAGTTCTTC.

CDR3 loop: CARGSNYGYTF. CDR3 DNA sequence: TGTGCCAGAGGTTCTAACTATGGCTACACCTTC. This chain uses TRBV2 with TRBJ1-2; D is ambiguous. Germline V gene lookup returns CDR1 SNHLY and CDR2 FYNNEI. This CDR3 comprises 11 residues. The V gene lost 9 bases and the J gene lost 0 bases, with 5 bases spanning the gap.

The chain links TRBV5-6 to TRBJ1-1; D not certain. This CDR3 has 13 amino acids. Germline values: CDR1 SGHDT, CDR2 YYEEEE. V lost 0 bases, J lost 0 bases, and 3 bases lay in between. The CDR3 DNA follows: TGTGCCAGCAGCTTGGCGGTGAACACTGAAGCTTTCTTT. The encoded protein is CASSLAVNTEAFF.

There are a few counts of this clone. Here the CDR3 DNA reads TGTGCCAGCAGCTTAATCCTCCTATTCGAAGCTTTCTTT. Translated: CASSLILLFEAFF. The chain employs TRBV7-2 and TRBJ1-1; no firm D call. Germline V gene sequence: CDR1 SGHTA, CDR2 FQGNSA. CDR3 length: 13 amino acids. V was pared by 2 bases and J by 8 bases, with 12 bases between.

Sample share makes this clone medium-sized. This rearrangement joins TRBV5-4 to TRBJ1-4; 7 bases line up with TRBD1. Germline V gene data show CDR1 as SGHNT and CDR2 as YYREEE (reference sequence). The CDR3 extends over 14 amino acids. Unmatched junction bases numbered 7, after V lost 3 bases and J lost 8 bases. CDR3 region: CASSSKGAGEKLFF. The CDR3 DNA follows: TGTGCCAGCAGCTCAAAGGGGGCCGGGGAAAAACTGTTTTTT.

J is TRBJ2-5 and V is TRBV6-5, with D tentatively TRBD2 (5 bases). Germline lookup yields CDR1 MNHEY and CDR2 SVGAGI. V was pared by 5 bases and J by 5 bases, with 15 bases between. CDR3 length: 14 amino acids. The CDR3 nucleotides are TGTGCCAGCAGTCCTAGCATCCCCAGGGAGACCCAGTACTTC. Encoded protein: CASSPSIPRETQYF.

The table lists this clone with a count of one. The rearrangement joins TRBV7-9 to TRBJ1-4, with D maybe TRBD1 (6 bases). V dropped 3 bases and J dropped 8 bases, with 25 bases sitting between them. The germline CDR1 and CDR2 sequences are SEHNR and FQNEAQ (reference sequence). The CDR3 covers 18 residues. The CDR3 protein is CASSFLGGARRANEKLFF. The CDR3 DNA is TGTGCCAGCAGCTTTTTAGGGGGTGCTCGAAGGGCAAACGAAAAACTGTTTTTT.